These 13 T cell receptor beta chains originate from one sample sequenced in a study of shared clonotypes between healthy human individuals. Selected positively for CCR7 and CD45RO-negative, naive CD8 cells excluded terminally differentiated effector memory CD45RA+ cells. The protocol was immunoSEQ multiplex PCR, while the TCRdb copy is restricted to in-frame clones and leaves out a portion. The data contain 550,000 to 600,000 clones, 98% of them seen just once; the ten biggest clones take up more than 0.3%. The material sequenced was naive CD8+ T cells sorted from blood. All receptors come from a man aged 30-40 years in good health.

This rearrangement joins TRBV19 to TRBJ1-1; tentatively, D is TRBD1 (5 bases). The CDR3 consists of 13 residues. V was cut by 0 bases and J by 7 bases, with 9 bases left in between. Germline V CDR1 and CDR2: LNHDA, SQIVND (reference sequence). This chain's CDR3 is CASSIEEGIEAFF. In DNA, the CDR3 is TGTGCCAGTAGTATAGAGGAGGGGATTGAAGCTTTCTTT.

In DNA, the CDR3 is TGTGCCAGCAGCTTTGGTCAGGGCACTGAAGCTTTCTTT. Its protein product is CASSFGQGTEAFF. V is TRBV7-9 and J is TRBJ1-1, with D tentatively TRBD1 (5 bases). Trimming shortened V by 3 bases and J by 4 bases, and 9 bases separated the two germline ends. The CDR3 sequence is 13 residues long. CDR1 and CDR2 (germline): SEHNR, FQNEAQ (reference sequence).

This chain uses TRBV25-1 with TRBJ2-6; D is perhaps TRBD1 (6 bases). The CDR3 contains 17 residues. Trimming shortened V by 7 bases and J by 0 bases, and 16 bases separated the two germline ends. CDR1 and CDR2 (germline): MGHDK, SYGVNS. CDR3 sequence (DNA): TGTGCCAGCATTGGACAGCCCATACACTCTGGGGCCAACGTCCTGACTTTC. Translated: CASIGQPIHSGANVLTF.

V usage is TRBV29-1 and J usage is TRBJ1-3, with 10 bases that match TRBD1. Germline lookup yields CDR1 SQVTM and CDR2 ANQGSEA. The V gene end was trimmed by 7 bases and the J gene end by 6 bases; junction bases not matched to a gene: 9. This CDR3 contains 14 residues. The CDR3 nucleotides are TGCAGCGGCCAGTGGACAGGGGGTGAAAACACCATATATTTT. Encoded protein: CSGQWTGGENTIYF.

This chain joins TRBV6-5 and TRBJ1-1; D call uncertain. The CDR3 covers 13 residues. V lost 6 bases and J lost 5, with 13 bases in between. Germline-derived CDR1 and CDR2 are MNHEY and SVGAGI. CDR3: CASRQVWETEAFF. CDR3 in DNA: TGTGCCAGCAGACAAGTCTGGGAGACTGAAGCTTTCTTT.

The rearrangement links TRBV18 to TRBJ2-5; the D is unclear. V lost 4 bases to trimming and J lost 7 bases, with 10 bases between them. The CDR3 is made up of 12 amino acids. Germline assignment: CDR1 KGHSH and CDR2 LQKENI. This CDR3 is CASSRFLGTQYF. The DNA for the CDR3 is TGTGCCAGCTCACGCTTCCTCGGGACCCAGTACTTC.

With regard to this clone: Other DNA sequences in this specimen translate into the identical CDR3. The V gene is TRBV9, the J gene TRBJ2-7; no reliable D call. V shed 0 bases and J shed 2 bases, with 6 bases lying between them. Germline lookup yields CDR1 SGDLS and CDR2 YYNGEE. The CDR3 is 13 amino acids. CDR3 nucleotide sequence: TGTGCCAGCAGCGTAGGGTCAACCTACGAGCAGTACTTC. It is translated as CASSVGSTYEQYF.

The chain combines TRBV9 with TRBJ2-3; 8 positions agree with TRBD2. Germline V gives CDR1 SGDLS, CDR2 YYNGEE. This CDR3 comprises 18 residues. Losses at the gene ends were 1 base for V and 0 bases for J; bases not matched to a gene: 10. The CDR3 is CASSVTNSAGESTDTQYF. Here the CDR3 DNA reads TGTGCCAGCAGCGTAACCAATTCAGCGGGAGAAAGCACAGATACGCAGTATTTT.

In the case of this clone: The same CDR3 can be traced to other DNA sequences in this sample. The V and J genes are TRBV30 and TRBJ2-7; D not resolved. CDR1 is GTSNPN, CDR2 SVGIG, per germline (reference sequence). The length of the CDR3 is 13 residues. Deletions cut 3 bases from V and 0 bases from J, with 9 bases between. The CDR3 DNA reads as TGTGCCTGGAGCCTCGGAGTCTCCTACGAGCAGTACTTC. Translation: CAWSLGVSYEQYF.

The genes are TRBV9 and TRBJ2-2; D possibly corresponds to TRBD1 (5 bases). Germline lookup yields CDR1 SGDLS and CDR2 YYNGEE. Between the trimmed V and J ends, which lost 4 bases and 10 bases, there was a span of 11 bases. The CDR3 loop spans 12 amino acids. This CDR3 reads CASSSGNVELFF. In nucleotides, the CDR3 is TGTGCCAGCAGCTCAGGGAATGTGGAGCTGTTTTTT. The full variable domain, completed using reference TRBV9 and TRBJ2-2, is DSGVTQTPKHLITATGQRVTLRCSPRSGDLSVYWYQQSLDQGLQFLIQYYNGEERAKGNILERFSAQQFPDLHSELNLSSLELGDSALYFCASSSGNVELFFGEGSRLTVL.

The chain uses TRBV6-5 and TRBJ2-7; 8 bases fit TRBD1. CDR3 size: 12 residues. The germline gives CDR1 MNHEY, CDR2 SVGAGI. Germline trimming cut 6 bases from V and 5 bases from J; bases unmatched to any gene: 3. CDR3 residues: CASSRGLDEQYF. In DNA, the CDR3 is TGTGCCAGCAGCAGGGGGCTAGACGAGCAGTACTTC.

The rearrangement uses TRBV2 and TRBJ2-1; D possibly uses TRBD1 or TRBD2 (5 bases each). Trimming left V 2 bases short and J 1 base short, with 18 bases between. The CDR3 length is 18 residues. Looked up from germline, CDR1 is SNHLY and CDR2 is FYNNEI. CDR3 sequence: CASSELGDLKTSYNEQFF. The CDR3 DNA sequence: TGTGCCAGCAGTGAATTGGGGGATCTCAAAACTTCCTACAATGAGCAGTTCTTC. Full variable domain (missing parts from reference TRBV2 and TRBJ2-1): EPEVTQTPSHQVTQMGQEVILRCVPISNHLYFYWYRQILGQKVEFLVSFYNNEISEKSEIFDDQFSVERPDGSNFTLKIRSTKLEDSAMYFCASSELGDLKTSYNEQFFGPGTRLTVL.

V and J are TRBV7-2 and TRBJ2-7; the match to TRBD1 covers 9 bases. There are 13 residues in the CDR3. Per germline, CDR1 SGHTA and CDR2 FQGNSA. V gave up 5 bases and J gave up 6 bases; unmatched junction bases: 5. Written as DNA, the CDR3 is TGTGCCAGCAGCAGACTGGACAGGGGCGAGCAGTACTTC. Translation gives CASSRLDRGEQYF.